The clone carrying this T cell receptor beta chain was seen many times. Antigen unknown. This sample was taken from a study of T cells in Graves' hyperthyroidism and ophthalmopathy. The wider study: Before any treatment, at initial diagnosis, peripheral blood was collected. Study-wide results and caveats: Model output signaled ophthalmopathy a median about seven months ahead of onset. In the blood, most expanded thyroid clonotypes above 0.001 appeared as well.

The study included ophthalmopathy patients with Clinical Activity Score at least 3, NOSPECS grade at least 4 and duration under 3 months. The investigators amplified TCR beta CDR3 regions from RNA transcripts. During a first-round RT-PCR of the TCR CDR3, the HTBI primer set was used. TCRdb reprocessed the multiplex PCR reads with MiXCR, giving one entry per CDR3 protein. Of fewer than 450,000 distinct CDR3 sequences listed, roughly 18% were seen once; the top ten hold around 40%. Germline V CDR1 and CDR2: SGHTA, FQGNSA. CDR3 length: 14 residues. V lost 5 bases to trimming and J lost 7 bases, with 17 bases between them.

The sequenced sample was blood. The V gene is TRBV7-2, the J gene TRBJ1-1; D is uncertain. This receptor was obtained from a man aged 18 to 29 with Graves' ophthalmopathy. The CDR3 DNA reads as TGTGCCAGCAGCCAATATGGCGGTGCCCGTGAAGCTTTCTTT. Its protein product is CASSQYGGAREAFF.